These 5 T cell receptor beta chains came from one sample sequenced in a study of CD8 T cells in Susac syndrome. Random hexamers were used to reverse transcribe about 0.45 to 1 ug of RNA. From the immunoSEQ multiplex PCR reads, TCRdb called clonotypes with MiXCR, one entry per CDR3 protein. The sample includes tens of thousands of distinct CDR3 sequences, 94% of them seen just once. The sample consisted of CD8+ T cells from PBMCs. These receptors all come from a human donor with Susac syndrome.

The CDR3 loop reads CATSEADGIETQYF. In DNA, the CDR3 is TGTGCCACCAGTGAAGCGGACGGTATCGAGACCCAGTACTTC. This chain connects TRBV24-1 to TRBJ2-5, with a tentative D call TRBD2 (5 bases). Germline values: CDR1 KGHDR, CDR2 SFDVKD. V was cut by 4 bases and J by 5 bases, with 13 bases left in between. The CDR3 runs 14 residues.

The chain couples TRBV14 to TRBJ1-2; 8 bases line up with TRBD1. J was trimmed by 3 bases and V by 4 bases; bases with no gene match: 7. The CDR3 is 15 residues long. Germline CDR1 reads SGHDN; CDR2 reads FVKESK. The CDR3 region is CASSPTTGAHYGYTF. For the CDR3, the DNA is TGTGCCAGCAGCCCGACGACAGGGGCCCACTATGGCTACACCTTC.

This chain links TRBV7-9 with TRBJ2-3, with TRBD2 matching over 11 bases. Looked up from germline, CDR1 is SEHNR and CDR2 is FQNEAQ (reference sequence). The V segment lost 0 bases and the J segment 7 bases; nucleotides outside the gene matches: 12. CDR3 length: 18 residues. The CDR3 sequence: CASSLARGLAAVVYTQYF. CDR3 DNA sequence: TGTGCCAGCAGCTTAGCGCGGGGACTAGCGGCGGTCGTATATACGCAGTATTTT.

The chain links TRBV30 to TRBJ2-1, with 11 nucleotides matching TRBD2. This CDR3 has 15 amino acids. Per germline, CDR1 GTSNPN and CDR2 SVGIG (reference sequence). The junction had 13 bases not matched to a gene; V was cut back by 7 bases and J by 8 bases. CDR3 amino acids: CASSHTSGRIDEQFF. The CDR3 DNA reads as TGTGCCTCCTCCCATACTAGCGGGAGAATCGATGAGCAGTTCTTC.

The chain couples TRBV5-4 to TRBJ1-2; D unclear. Trimming shortened V by 0 bases and J by 4 bases, and 7 bases separated the two germline ends. CDR1 is SGHNT and CDR2 is YYREEE in the germline V gene (reference sequence). This CDR3 has 13 amino acids. CDR3 sequence reads: CASSLDLLYGYTF. In DNA, the CDR3 is TGTGCCAGCAGCTTGGACCTACTCTATGGCTACACCTTC. The full variable domain, with the rest looked up from reference TRBV5-4 and TRBJ1-2, is ETGVTQSPTHLIKTRGQQVTLRCSSQSGHNTVSWYQQALGQGPQFIFQYYREEENGRGNFPPRFSGLQFPNYSSELNVNALELDDSALYLCASSLDLLYGYTFGSGTRLTVV.